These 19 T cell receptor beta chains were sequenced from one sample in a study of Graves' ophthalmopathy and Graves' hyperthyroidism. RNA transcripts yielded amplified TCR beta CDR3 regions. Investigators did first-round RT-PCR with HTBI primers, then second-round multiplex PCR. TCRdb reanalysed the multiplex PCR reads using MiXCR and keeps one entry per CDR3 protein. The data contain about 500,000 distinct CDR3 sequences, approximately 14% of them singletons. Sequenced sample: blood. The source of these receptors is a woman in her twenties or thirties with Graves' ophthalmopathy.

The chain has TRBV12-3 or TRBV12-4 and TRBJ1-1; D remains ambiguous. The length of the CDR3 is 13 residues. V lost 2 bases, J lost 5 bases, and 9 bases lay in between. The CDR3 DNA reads TGTGCCAGCAGTTTATTTGTGGAGACTGAAGCTTTCTTT. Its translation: CASSLFVETEAFF.

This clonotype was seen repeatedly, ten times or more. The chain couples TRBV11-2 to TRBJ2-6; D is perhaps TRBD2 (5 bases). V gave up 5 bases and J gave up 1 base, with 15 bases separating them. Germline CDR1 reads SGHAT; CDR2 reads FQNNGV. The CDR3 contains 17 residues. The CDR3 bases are TGTGCCAGCAGCCCCCGCCTGGGAGAGTCTGGGGCCAACGTCCTGACTTTC. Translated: CASSPRLGESGANVLTF. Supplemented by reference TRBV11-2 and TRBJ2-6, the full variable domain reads EAGVAQSPRYKIIEKRQSVAFWCNPISGHATLYWYQQILGQGPKLLIQFQNNGVVDDSQLPKDRFSAERLKGVDSTLKIQPAKLEDSAVYLCASSPRLGESGANVLTFGAGSRLTVL.

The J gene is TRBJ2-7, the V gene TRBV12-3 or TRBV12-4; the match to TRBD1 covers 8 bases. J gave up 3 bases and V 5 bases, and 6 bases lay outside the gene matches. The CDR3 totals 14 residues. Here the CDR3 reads CASSGQGRVYEQYF. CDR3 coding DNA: TGTGCCAGCAGTGGACAGGGTAGGGTCTACGAGCAGTACTTC.

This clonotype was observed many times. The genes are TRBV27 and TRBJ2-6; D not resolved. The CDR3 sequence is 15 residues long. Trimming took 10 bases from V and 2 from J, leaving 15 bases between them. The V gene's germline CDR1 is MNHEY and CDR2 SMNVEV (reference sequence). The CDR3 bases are TGTGCCACCCTACCACGGGCAGCTGGGGCCAACGTCCTGACTTTC. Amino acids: CATLPRAAGANVLTF.

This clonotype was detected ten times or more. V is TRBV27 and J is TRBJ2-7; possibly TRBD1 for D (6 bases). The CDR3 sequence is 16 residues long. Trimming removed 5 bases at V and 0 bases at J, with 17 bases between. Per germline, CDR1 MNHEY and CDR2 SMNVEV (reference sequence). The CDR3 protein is CASSHSRGSSSYEQYF. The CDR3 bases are TGTGCCAGCAGTCATTCCAGGGGATCAAGCTCCTACGAGCAGTACTTC.

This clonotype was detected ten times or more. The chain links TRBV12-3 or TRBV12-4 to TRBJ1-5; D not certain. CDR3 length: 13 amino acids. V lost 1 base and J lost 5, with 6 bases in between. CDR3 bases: TGTGCCAGCAGTTTAGACGGTGATCAGCCCCAGCATTTT. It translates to CASSLDGDQPQHF.

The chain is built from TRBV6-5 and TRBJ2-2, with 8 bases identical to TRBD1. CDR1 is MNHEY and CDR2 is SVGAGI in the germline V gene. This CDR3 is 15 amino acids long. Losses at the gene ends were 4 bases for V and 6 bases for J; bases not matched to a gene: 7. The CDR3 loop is CASSSLDRVAGELFF. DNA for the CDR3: TGTGCCAGCAGTTCCTTGGACAGGGTTGCCGGGGAGCTGTTTTTT.

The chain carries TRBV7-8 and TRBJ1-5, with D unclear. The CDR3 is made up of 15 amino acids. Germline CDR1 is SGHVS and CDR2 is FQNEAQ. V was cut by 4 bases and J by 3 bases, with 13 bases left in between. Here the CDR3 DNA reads TGTGCCAGCAGCTCTCATCAGACGGCCAATCAGCCCCAGCATTTT. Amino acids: CASSSHQTANQPQHF.

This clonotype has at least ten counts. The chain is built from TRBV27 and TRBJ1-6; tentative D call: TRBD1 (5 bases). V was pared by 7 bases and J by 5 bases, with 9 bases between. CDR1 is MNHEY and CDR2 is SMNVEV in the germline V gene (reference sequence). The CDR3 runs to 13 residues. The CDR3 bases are TGTGCCAGCAATGGGGCGCATAATTCACCCCTCCACTTT. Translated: CASNGAHNSPLHF.

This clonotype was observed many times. In nucleotides, the CDR3 is TGTGCCAGCAGCGTACCCGCTCCAGCACCGGGACAGGGTTGGTACTACGAGCAGTACTTC. Translating it yields CASSVPAPAPGQGWYYEQYF. The V gene is TRBV7-3, the J gene TRBJ2-7; TRBD1 matches at 9 bases. Germline trimming cut 5 bases from V and 3 bases from J; bases unmatched to any gene: 23. The CDR3 is made up of 20 amino acids. Germline V gene data show CDR1 as SGHTA and CDR2 as FQGTGA.

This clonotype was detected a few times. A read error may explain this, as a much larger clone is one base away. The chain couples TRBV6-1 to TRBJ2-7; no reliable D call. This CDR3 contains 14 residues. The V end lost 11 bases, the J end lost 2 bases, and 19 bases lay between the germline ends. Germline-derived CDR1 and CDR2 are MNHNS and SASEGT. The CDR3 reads CACNHGRVPYEQYF. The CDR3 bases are TGTGCCTGCAATCATGGCCGAGTTCCCTACGAGCAGTACTTC.

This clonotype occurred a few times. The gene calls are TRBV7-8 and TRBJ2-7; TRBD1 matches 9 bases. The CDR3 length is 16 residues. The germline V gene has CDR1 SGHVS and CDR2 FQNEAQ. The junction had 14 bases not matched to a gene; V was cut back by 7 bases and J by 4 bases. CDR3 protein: CASTSSTRDREYEQYF. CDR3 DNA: TGTGCCAGCACCTCTTCGACCCGGGACAGGGAGTACGAGCAGTACTTC. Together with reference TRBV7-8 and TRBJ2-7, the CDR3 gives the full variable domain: GAGVSQSPRYKVAKRGQDVALRCDPISGHVSLFWYQQALGQGPEFLTYFQNEAQLDKSGLPSDRFFAERPEGSVSTLKIQRTQQEDSAVYLCASTSSTRDREYEQYFGPGTRLTVT.

CDR3 nucleotide sequence: TGTGCCAGCAAAACCCCGGACAGGGGTATGGGGGAGACCCAGTACTTC. This codes for CASKTPDRGMGETQYF. The chain joins TRBV28 to TRBJ2-5; 9 nucleotides line up with TRBD1. Germline assignment: CDR1 MDHEN and CDR2 SYDVKM. This CDR3 has 16 amino acids. With V trimmed by 7 bases and J by 5 bases, 14 bases remained unmatched.

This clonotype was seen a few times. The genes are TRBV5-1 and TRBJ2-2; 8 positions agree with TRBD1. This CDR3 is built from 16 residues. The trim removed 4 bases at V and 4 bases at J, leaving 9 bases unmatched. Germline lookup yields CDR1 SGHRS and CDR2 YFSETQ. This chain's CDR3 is CASSQSTGASTGELFF. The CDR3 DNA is TGCGCCAGCAGCCAGTCGACAGGGGCGAGCACCGGGGAGCTGTTTTTT.

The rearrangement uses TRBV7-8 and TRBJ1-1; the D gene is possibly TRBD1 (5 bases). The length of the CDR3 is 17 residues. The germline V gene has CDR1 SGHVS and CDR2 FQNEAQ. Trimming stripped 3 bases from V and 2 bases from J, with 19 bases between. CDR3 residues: CASSFLRGKAANTEAFF. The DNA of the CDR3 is TGTGCCAGCAGCTTCCTGCGGGGGAAGGCGGCTAACACTGAAGCTTTCTTT.

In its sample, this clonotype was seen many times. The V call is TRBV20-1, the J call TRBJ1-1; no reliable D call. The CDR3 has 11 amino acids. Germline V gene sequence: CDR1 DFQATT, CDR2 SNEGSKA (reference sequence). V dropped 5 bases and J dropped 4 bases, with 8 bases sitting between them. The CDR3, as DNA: TGCAGTGCTTTTTTGGTCACTGAAGCTTTCTTT. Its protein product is CSAFLVTEAFF.

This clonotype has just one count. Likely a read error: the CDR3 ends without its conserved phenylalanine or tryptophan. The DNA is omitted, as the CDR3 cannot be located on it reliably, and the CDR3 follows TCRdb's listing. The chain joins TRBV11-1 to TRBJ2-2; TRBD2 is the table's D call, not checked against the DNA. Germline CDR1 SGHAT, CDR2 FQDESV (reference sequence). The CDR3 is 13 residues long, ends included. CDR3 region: CASSIGGTGERFL.

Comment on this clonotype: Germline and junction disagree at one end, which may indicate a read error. The CDR3 DNA sequence: TGCGCCTGCAGCAAAAGGATGGAGCAGTATCAGCCCCAGCATTTT. Protein product: CACSKRMEQYQPQHF. This sequence joins TRBV4-1 and TRBJ1-5; no clear D. The CDR3 length is 15 residues. From germline, CDR1 is MGHRA and CDR2 YSYEKL.

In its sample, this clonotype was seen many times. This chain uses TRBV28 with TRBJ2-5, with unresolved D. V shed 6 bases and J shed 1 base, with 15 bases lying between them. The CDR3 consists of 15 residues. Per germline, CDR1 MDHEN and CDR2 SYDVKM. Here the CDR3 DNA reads TGTGCCAGCAGAAACCCTGACCTCCTCCAAGAGACCCAGTACTTC. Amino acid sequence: CASRNPDLLQETQYF.